This T cell receptor (beta chain) came from a study of T-cell memory formation after mild COVID-19. The study's findings and limits: In second-wave clones peaking day 37, SARS-CoV-2 specificity remained unconfirmed. For contracting clones, CD4+ ones sat mainly in CM and EM, CD8+ in EMRA.

TCRdb ran MiXCR on the 5' RACE reads and lists one entry per CDR3 protein. Among 92,000 or so distinct CDR3 sequences listed, about 12% were seen once. The CDR3 is 17 amino acids. The V gene's germline CDR1 is LGHNA and CDR2 YNFKEQ. V was shortened by 0 bases and J by 0 bases, with 14 bases between the two germline ends. This clonotype has a handful of counts. Its antigen is undetermined. The receptor was isolated from an adult woman who had mild COVID-19 (a few samples of this study predate the infection). Cell type and time point are not known. Source material: PBMCs or a T cell subset sorted from them (not recorded which). The rearrangement uses TRBV4-2 and TRBJ1-1, with a possible D match to TRBD1 (5 bases). CDR3 sequence: CASSQDLEGVMNTEAFF. The CDR3 DNA is TGTGCCAGCAGCCAAGATCTTGAAGGGGTGATGAACACTGAAGCTTTCTTT.